This note documents a single T cell receptor beta chain sequence. The sample comes from a study of shared clonotypes between healthy human individuals. The authors ran unsorted PBMC replicate PCRs on approximately 300 ng DNA, approximately 30,000 T cell genomes. TCRdb keeps only in-frame clones here, not all; method: immunoSEQ multiplex PCR. The table includes about half a million clones, 81% detected once. CDR3 length: 16 amino acids. Tens of millions of PBMCs were counted before genomic DNA extraction. The V call is TRBV21-1, the J call TRBJ1-2. TRBV21-1 is a pseudogene. This TCR came from a middle-aged woman in good health. Some clones in this sample may be carry-over from other donors' samples. Sequenced sample: PBMCs. CDR3 sequence (DNA): TGTGCCAGCAGCAGAGGGCATGGGCAGGGCGGTAATGGCTACACCTTC. Translating it yields CASSRGHGQGGNGYTF.